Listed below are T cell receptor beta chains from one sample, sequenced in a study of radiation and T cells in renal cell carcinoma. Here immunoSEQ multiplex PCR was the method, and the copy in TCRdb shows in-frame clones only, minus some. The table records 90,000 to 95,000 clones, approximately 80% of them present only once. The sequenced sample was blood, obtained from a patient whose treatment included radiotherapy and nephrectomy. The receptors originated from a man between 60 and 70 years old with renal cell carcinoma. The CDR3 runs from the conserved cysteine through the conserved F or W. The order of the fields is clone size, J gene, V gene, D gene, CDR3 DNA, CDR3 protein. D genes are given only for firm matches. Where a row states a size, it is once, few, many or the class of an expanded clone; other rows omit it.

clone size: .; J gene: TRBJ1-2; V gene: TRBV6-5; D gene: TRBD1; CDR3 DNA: TGTGCCAGCAGTTTCAGGGGGCTCGGCGGCTACACCTTC; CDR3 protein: CASSFRGLGGYTF
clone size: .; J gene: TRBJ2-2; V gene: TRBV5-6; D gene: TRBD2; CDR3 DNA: TGTGCCAGCAGCTATTGGCGGGAGGGCCCCGGGGAGCTGTTTTTT; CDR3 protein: CASSYWREGPGELFF
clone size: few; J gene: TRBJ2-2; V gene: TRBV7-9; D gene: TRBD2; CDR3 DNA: TGTGCCAGCAGCACAAAAATTCGACTAGCGGGAGTCACCGGGGAGCTGTTTTTT; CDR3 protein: CASSTKIRLAGVTGELFF
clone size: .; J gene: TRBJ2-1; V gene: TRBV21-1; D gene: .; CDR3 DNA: TGTGCCAGCAGCAAGAGGGACAGGTTATACAATGAGCAGTTCTTC; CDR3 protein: CASSKRDRLYNEQFF
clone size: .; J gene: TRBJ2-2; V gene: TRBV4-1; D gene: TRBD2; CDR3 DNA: TGCGCCAGCAGCCCGGGACTAGCGGGAGGGCCGGGCGGGGAGCTGTTTTTT; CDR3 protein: CASSPGLAGGPGGELFF
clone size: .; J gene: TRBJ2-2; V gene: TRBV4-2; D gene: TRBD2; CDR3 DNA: TGTGCCAGCAGCCAAGGCCGACTAGCGGGATTTACCGGGGAGCTGTTTTTT; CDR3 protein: CASSQGRLAGFTGELFF
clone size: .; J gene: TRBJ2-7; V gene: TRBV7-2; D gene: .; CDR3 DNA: TGTGCCAGCAGCTTAGCTCTCTCGCCCGAGCAGTACTTC; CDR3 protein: CASSLALSPEQYF
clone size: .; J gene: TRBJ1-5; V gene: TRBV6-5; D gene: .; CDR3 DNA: TGTGCCAGCAGTTACTCAGCCGGCAATCAGCCCCAGCATTTT; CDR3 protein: CASSYSAGNQPQHF
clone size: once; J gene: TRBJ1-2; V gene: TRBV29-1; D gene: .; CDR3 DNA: TGCAGCGCCTCGGACGCGATTGATGGCTACACCTTC; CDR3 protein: CSASDAIDGYTF
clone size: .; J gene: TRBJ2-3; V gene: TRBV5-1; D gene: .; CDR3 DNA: TGCGCCAGCAGCTTGGATCCCAGTAGCACAGATACGCAGTATTTT; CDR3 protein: CASSLDPSSTDTQYF
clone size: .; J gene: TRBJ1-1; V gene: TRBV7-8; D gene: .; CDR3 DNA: TGTGCCAGCAGCTTAAACAGGGTAGGGGATTTAAGTCCTGAAGCTTTCTTT; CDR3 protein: CASSLNRVGDLSPEAFF
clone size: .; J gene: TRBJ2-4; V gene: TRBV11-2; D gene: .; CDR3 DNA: TGTGCCAGCACCGAGGGTGCCAGGCTCAACATTCAGTACTTC; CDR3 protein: CASTEGARLNIQYF
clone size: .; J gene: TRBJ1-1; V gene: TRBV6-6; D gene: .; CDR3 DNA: TGTGCCATCGGGCAGGGGTTGGGCACTGAAGCTTTCTTT; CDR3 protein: CAIGQGLGTEAFF
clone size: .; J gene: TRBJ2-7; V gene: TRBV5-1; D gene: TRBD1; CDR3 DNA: TGCGCCAGCAGCCTGCGGTCCCGGGACAGGGTGTCCTACGAGCAGTACTTC; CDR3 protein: CASSLRSRDRVSYEQYF
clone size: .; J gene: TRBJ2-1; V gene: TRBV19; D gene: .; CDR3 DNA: TGTGCCAGTAGTATCGGTTGGAACAATGAGCAGTTCTTC; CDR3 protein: CASSIGWNNEQFF
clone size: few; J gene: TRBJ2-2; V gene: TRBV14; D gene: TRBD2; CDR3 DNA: TGTGCCAGCAGCCAACGGCTACCACTAGCGGGAGGGACCGGGGAGCTGTTTTTT; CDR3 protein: CASSQRLPLAGGTGELFF
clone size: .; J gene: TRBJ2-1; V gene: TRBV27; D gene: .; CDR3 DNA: TGTGCCAGCAGTTTCAATTCGGGGTATGCGCAGTTCTTC; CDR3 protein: CASSFNSGYAQFF
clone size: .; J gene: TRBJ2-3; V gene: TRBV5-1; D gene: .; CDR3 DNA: TGCGCCAGCAGCTTGACAGATAGCACAGATACGCAGTATTTT; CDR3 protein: CASSLTDSTDTQYF
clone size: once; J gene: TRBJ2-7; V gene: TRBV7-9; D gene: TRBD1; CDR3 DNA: TGTGCCAGCAGCGTTTCCGTTGGGACAGGGGAGGCCTACGAGCAGTACTTC; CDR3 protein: CASSVSVGTGEAYEQYF
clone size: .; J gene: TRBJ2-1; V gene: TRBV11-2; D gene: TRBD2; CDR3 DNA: TGTGCCAGCAGCTTAGGCCCTAGCGGGAACTTCTACAATGAGCAGTTCTTC; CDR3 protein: CASSLGPSGNFYNEQFF
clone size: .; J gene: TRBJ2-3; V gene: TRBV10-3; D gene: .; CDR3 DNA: TGTGCCATCAGTGGAGGGATCGCAGATACGCAGTATTTT; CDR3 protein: CAISGGIADTQYF
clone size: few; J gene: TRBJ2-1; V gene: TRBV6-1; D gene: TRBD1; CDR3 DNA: TGTGCCAGCTCAAAGGAGACAGGGGGCGTTGAGCAGTTCTTC; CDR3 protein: CASSKETGGVEQFF
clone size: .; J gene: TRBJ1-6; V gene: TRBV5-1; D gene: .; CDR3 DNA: TGCGCCAGCAGCAACGGGGAAGATAATTCACCCCTCCACTTT; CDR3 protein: CASSNGEDNSPLHF
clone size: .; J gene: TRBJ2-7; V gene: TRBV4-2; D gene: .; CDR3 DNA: TGTGCCAGCAGCCTTCTGAGGCGGTACGAGCAGTACTTC; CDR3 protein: CASSLLRRYEQYF
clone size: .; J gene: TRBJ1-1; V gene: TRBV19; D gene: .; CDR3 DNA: TGTGCCAGTAGTAGACAGACGGGTTATAACACTGAAGCTTTCTTT; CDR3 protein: CASSRQTGYNTEAFF
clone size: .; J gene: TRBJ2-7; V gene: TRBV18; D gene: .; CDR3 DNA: TGTGCCAGCTCACCCATAATGAGCTACGAGCAGTACTTC; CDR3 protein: CASSPIMSYEQYF
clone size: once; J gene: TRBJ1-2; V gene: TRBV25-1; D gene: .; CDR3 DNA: TGTGCCAGCAGTGCATTCGGCGGCCTCTACACCTTC; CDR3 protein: CASSAFGGLYTF
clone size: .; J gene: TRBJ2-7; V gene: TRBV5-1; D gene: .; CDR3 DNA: TGCGCCAGCAGCTCACAGGTTTATCCCTACGAGCAGTACTTC; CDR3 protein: CASSSQVYPYEQYF
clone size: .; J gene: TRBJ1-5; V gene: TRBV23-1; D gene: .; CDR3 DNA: TGCGCCATTCCTTGTCCGGGAGGCAATCAGCCCCAGCATTTT; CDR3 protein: CAIPCPGGNQPQHF
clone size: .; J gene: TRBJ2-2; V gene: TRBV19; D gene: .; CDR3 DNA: TGTGCCAGTATTACAGGGTGGAACGGGGAGCTGTTTTTT; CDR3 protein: CASITGWNGELFF
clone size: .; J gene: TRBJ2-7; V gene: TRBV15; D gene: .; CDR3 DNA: TGTGCCACCAGCAGGGACGTATCGGTAGCGCGTCAGGGGGAGCAGTACTTC; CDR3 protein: CATSRDVSVARQGEQYF
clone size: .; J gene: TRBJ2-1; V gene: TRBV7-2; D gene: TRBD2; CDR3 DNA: TGTGCCAGCAGCTTAGTAGCGGGAGCCGCCGACAATGAGCAGTTCTTC; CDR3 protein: CASSLVAGAADNEQFF
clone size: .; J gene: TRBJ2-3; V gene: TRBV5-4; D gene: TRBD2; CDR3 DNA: TGTGCCAGCAGCGGGGCTAGCGGGAGGGCCACAGATACGCAGTATTTT; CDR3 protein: CASSGASGRATDTQYF
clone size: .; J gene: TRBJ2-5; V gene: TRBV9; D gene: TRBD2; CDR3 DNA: TGTGCCAGCAGCGCGACTAGCGGGCGACAAGAGACCCAGTACTTC; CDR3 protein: CASSATSGRQETQYF
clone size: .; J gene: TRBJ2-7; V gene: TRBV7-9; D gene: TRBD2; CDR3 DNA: TGTGCCAGCAGCTCCACCTATGGACTAGCGCCAGCCTACGAGCAGTACTTC; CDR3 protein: CASSSTYGLAPAYEQYF
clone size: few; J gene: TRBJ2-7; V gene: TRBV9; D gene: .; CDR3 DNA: TGTGCCAGCAGCGCGGGAGTCCTCAGCTGGAGTGGTGAGCAGTACTTC; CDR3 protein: CASSAGVLSWSGEQYF
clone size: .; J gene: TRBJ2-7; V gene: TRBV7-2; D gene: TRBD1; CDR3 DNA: TGTGCCAGCAGCCCCCGGCAGGGGGCGGGCGAGCAGTACTTC; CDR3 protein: CASSPRQGAGEQYF
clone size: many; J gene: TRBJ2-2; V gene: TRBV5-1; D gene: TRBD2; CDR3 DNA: TGCGCCAGCAGCCACGGACTAGCGGAGGCCACCGGGGAGCTGTTTTTT; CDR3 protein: CASSHGLAEATGELFF
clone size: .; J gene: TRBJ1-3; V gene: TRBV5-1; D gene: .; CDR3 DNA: TGCGCCAGCAGCCTTGGTCCTAACTCTGGAAACACCATATATTTT; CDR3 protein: CASSLGPNSGNTIYF
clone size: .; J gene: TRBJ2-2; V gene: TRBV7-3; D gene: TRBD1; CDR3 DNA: TGTGCCAGCAGCAACCAGGGGGCTATCGGGGAGCTGTTTTTT; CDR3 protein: CASSNQGAIGELFF
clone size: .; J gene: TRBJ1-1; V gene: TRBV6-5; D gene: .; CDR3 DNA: TGTGCCAGCAGTCGAGTGAACACTGAAGCTTTCTTT; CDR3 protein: CASSRVNTEAFF
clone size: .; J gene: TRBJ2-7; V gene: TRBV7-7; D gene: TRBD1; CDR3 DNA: TGTGCCAGCAGCGCCGGACCAGGGACAGGGGGCCACGAGCAGTACTTC; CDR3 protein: CASSAGPGTGGHEQYF